Shown below are 27 T cell receptor beta chains from a single sample sequenced in a study of OX40 agonist ivuxolimab in advanced cancers. Using immunoSEQ multiplex PCR, the repertoire was profiled, and TCRdb retains in-frame clones only, with some absent. This sample has thousands of clones, with approximately 85% found just once. The sequences come from CD4+ or CD8+ T cells sorted from blood, collected in a trial of the OX40 agonist ivuxolimab. The source is an adult with an advanced solid tumor such as melanoma, head and neck, liver or kidney cancer.

The V call is TRBV7-9, the J call TRBJ2-7, with 10 positions matching TRBD1. The CDR3 runs to 16 residues. Germline CDR1 SEHNR, CDR2 FQNEAQ (reference sequence). The V segment lost 5 bases and the J segment 1 base; nucleotides outside the gene matches: 8. The CDR3 DNA follows: TGTGCCAGCAGCAGCCGACAGGGGGCGGGGTCCTACGAGCAGTACTTC. This sequence encodes CASSSRQGAGSYEQYF.

This clone was observed a few times. The chain joins TRBV6-1 to TRBJ1-2; the match to TRBD1 covers 7 bases. CDR3 length equals 15 residues. The germline gives CDR1 MNHNS, CDR2 SASEGT. V shed 1 base and J 3 bases; nucleotides not matched to a gene: 5. The CDR3 here is CASSEDTTGYYGYTF. CDR3 coding DNA: TGTGCCAGCAGTGAAGACACGACAGGGTACTATGGCTACACCTTC.

The chain joins TRBV28 to TRBJ2-1, with TRBD1 matching 8 bases. The CDR3 is 14 amino acids. Germline lookup yields CDR1 MDHEN and CDR2 SYDVKM. The junction had 3 bases not matched to a gene; V was cut back by 6 bases and J by 2 bases. Here the CDR3 reads CASRRTGPYNEQFF. The CDR3 nucleotides read TGTGCCAGCAGACGGACAGGGCCCTACAATGAGCAGTTCTTC.

By share, this clone ranks as medium-sized. The chain is built from TRBV2 and TRBJ1-2, with 8 bases that match TRBD1. Germline V gene sequence: CDR1 SNHLY, CDR2 FYNNEI. Germline trimming cut 6 bases from V and 2 bases from J; bases unmatched to any gene: 5. The CDR3 spans 14 residues. CDR3 residues: CASRQGGTNYGYTF. In DNA, the CDR3 is TGTGCCAGCAGACAGGGGGGTACAAACTATGGCTACACCTTC.

The chain joins TRBV4-1 to TRBJ2-3; D is undetermined. Germline loops: CDR1 MGHRA, CDR2 YSYEKL. The CDR3 is 14 amino acids. V was cut by 8 bases and J by 3 bases, with 15 bases left in between. The CDR3 DNA is TGCGCCAGCCGGCCGACTGGGGTTACAGATACGCAGTATTTT. Translation gives CASRPTGVTDTQYF.

V and J are TRBV2 and TRBJ2-3; D possibly corresponds to TRBD2 (6 bases). This CDR3 region has 13 residues. CDR1 SNHLY and CDR2 FYNNEI come from the germline V gene. Trimming cost V 4 bases and J 1 base, with 6 bases left between them. The chain's CDR3 is CASSGGGTDTQYF. The CDR3, as DNA: TGTGCCAGCAGTGGGGGGGGCACAGATACGCAGTATTTT.

V usage is TRBV7-9 and J usage is TRBJ2-7; a weak D match, TRBD2 (5 bases). Germline CDR1 reads SEHNR; CDR2 reads FQNEAQ (reference sequence). The CDR3 totals 13 residues. V lost 1 base and J lost 5, with 9 bases in between. The CDR3 DNA is TGTGCCAGCAGCTTAGGTGCCGGGGACGAGCAGTACTTC. Its translation is CASSLGAGDEQYF.

This clone appeared once. This sequence joins TRBV28 and TRBJ1-1, with 7 bases aligning to TRBD1. The V segment lost 3 bases and the J segment 1 base; nucleotides outside the gene matches: 2. This CDR3 has 14 residues. Germline lookup yields CDR1 MDHEN and CDR2 SYDVKM. The CDR3, as DNA: TGTGCCAGCAGTTTGGGACAGTGGAACACTGAAGCTTTCTTT. Its translation: CASSLGQWNTEAFF.

The genes are TRBV7-8 and TRBJ2-3, with unresolved D. Trimming stripped 2 bases from V and 2 bases from J, with 8 bases between. Germline lookup yields CDR1 SGHVS and CDR2 FQNEAQ. The CDR3 contains 14 residues. As DNA, the CDR3 is TGTGCCAGCAGCTTAACGCGTTCCACAGATACGCAGTATTTT. It specifies CASSLTRSTDTQYF.

The CDR3 region has the DNA TGTGCCAGCAGCGTAGTCGGGGGAGTGGTCTACAATGAGCAGTTCTTC. Amino acids: CASSVVGGVVYNEQFF. V is TRBV9 and J is TRBJ2-1; maybe TRBD2 (6 bases). Germline V gene sequence: CDR1 SGDLS, CDR2 YYNGEE. Trimming removed 0 bases from V and 3 bases from J, with 13 bases in between. The CDR3 sequence is 16 residues long.

The V and J genes are TRBV7-3 and TRBJ2-1; 10 bases align to TRBD2. The germline V gene encodes CDR1 SGHTA and CDR2 FQGTGA. The CDR3 spans 15 residues. V trimming: 3 bases; J trimming: 5 bases; junction bases outside the gene matches: 4. The CDR3 spells CASSLSSGGNNEQFF. The CDR3 bases are TGTGCCAGCAGCTTGTCTAGCGGGGGCAACAATGAGCAGTTCTTC.

This clone ranks as hyperexpanded. The CDR3 spells CASSTWDRAGETQYF. The DNA of the CDR3 is TGTGCCAGCAGCACCTGGGACAGGGCGGGGGAGACCCAGTACTTC. The chain links TRBV21-1 to TRBJ2-5; the listed D gene, TRBD1, was not tested against the DNA. TRBV21-1 is tagged as a pseudogene. The CDR3 loop spans 15 amino acids.

The gene calls are TRBV19 and TRBJ1-5; D remains ambiguous. The germline V gene encodes CDR1 LNHDA and CDR2 SQIVND (reference sequence). The CDR3 has 13 amino acids. Between the trimmed V and J ends, which lost 5 bases and 1 base, there was a span of 6 bases. The CDR3 here is CASSVGSNQPQHF. The CDR3 DNA is TGTGCCAGTAGTGTAGGGAGCAATCAGCCCCAGCATTTT. Full variable domain (outside the CDR3, taken from reference TRBV19 and TRBJ1-5): DGGITQSPKYLFRKEGQNVTLSCEQNLNHDAMYWYRQDPGQGLRLIYYSQIVNDFQKGDIAEGYSVSREKKESFPLTVTSAQKNPTAFYLCASSVGSNQPQHFGDGTRLSIL.

The rearrangement joins TRBV6-5 to TRBJ2-3, with a tentative D call TRBD2 (5 bases). Per germline, CDR1 MNHEY and CDR2 SVGAGI. The length of the CDR3 is 14 residues. Trimming shortened V by 5 bases and J by 6 bases, and 15 bases separated the two germline ends. The CDR3 sequence: CASSAGVYGDTQYF. In DNA, the CDR3 is TGTGCCAGCAGTGCCGGGGTCTATGGTGATACGCAGTATTTT.

The genes are TRBV4-2 and TRBJ2-7; unclear D gene. Germline V gives CDR1 LGHNA, CDR2 YNFKEQ. V was cut by 1 base and J by 1 base, with 8 bases left in between. The CDR3 runs to 14 residues. CDR3 region: CASSQVLGSYEQYF. CDR3 DNA: TGTGCCAGCAGCCAAGTGCTGGGTTCCTACGAGCAGTACTTC.

V gene TRBV21-1 combines with J gene TRBJ1-5. TRBV21-1 is listed as a pseudogene. The CDR3 runs to 14 residues. The CDR3 DNA reads as TGTGCCAGCAGCACCTATACGAGCAATCAGCCCCAGCATTTT. Translation gives CASSTYTSNQPQHF.

CDR3 region: CASSYANNEQFF. The CDR3 coding sequence is TGTGCCAGCAGCTATGCAAACAATGAGCAGTTCTTC. V usage is TRBV6-6 and J usage is TRBJ2-1, with no clear D. This CDR3 is built from 12 residues. Germline loops: CDR1 MNHNY, CDR2 SVGAGI (reference sequence). V shed 6 bases and J shed 5 bases, with 8 bases lying between them.

This clone was picked up a small number of times. The V and J genes are TRBV27 and TRBJ1-5; D not resolved. The CDR3 has 14 residues. The V end was cut by 5 bases, the J end by 7 bases, with 15 bases between. Germline CDR1 is MNHEY and CDR2 is SMNVEV (reference sequence). Here the CDR3 reads CASSPGRGNQPQHF. In nucleotides, the CDR3 is TGTGCCAGCAGTCCTGGACGAGGTAACCAGCCCCAGCATTTT.

This sequence joins TRBV6-1 and TRBJ2-1; TRBD2 might be the D (6 bases). Germline V lookup: CDR1 MNHNS, CDR2 SASEGT. Trimming pared 5 bases from V and 10 bases from J, leaving 12 bases between. This CDR3 region has 12 residues. The CDR3 loop is CASSPGGWEQFF. CDR3 nucleotides: TGTGCCAGCAGTCCCGGGGGTTGGGAGCAGTTCTTC.

The chain has TRBV13 and TRBJ2-7; 14 positions agree with TRBD2. CDR1 is PRHDT, CDR2 FYEKMQ, per germline (reference sequence). The V segment lost 5 bases and the J segment 0 bases; nucleotides outside the gene matches: 6. The CDR3 has 17 amino acids. As DNA, the CDR3 is TGTGCCAGCAGCGCTGGACTAGCGGGAGGCGACTCCTACGAGCAGTACTTC. Its translation is CASSAGLAGGDSYEQYF. The complete variable domain, with remaining parts taken from reference TRBV13 and TRBJ2-7, reads AAGVIQSPRHLIKEKRETATLKCYPIPRHDTVYWYQQGPGQDPQFLISFYEKMQSDKGSIPDRFSAQQFSDYHSELNMSSLELGDSALYFCASSAGLAGGDSYEQYFGPGTRLTVT.

V is TRBV6-5 and J is TRBJ2-7; D tentatively reads TRBD1 or TRBD2 (6 bases each). The CDR3 totals 14 residues. V was cut by 2 bases and J by 3 bases, with 11 bases left in between. Germline lookup yields CDR1 MNHEY and CDR2 SVGAGI. The CDR3 reads CASSYGGTIYEQYF. For the CDR3, the DNA is TGTGCCAGCAGTTACGGCGGGACAATCTACGAGCAGTACTTC.

The rearrangement joins TRBV5-1 to TRBJ2-1; D is undetermined. The germline V gene has CDR1 SGHRS and CDR2 YFSETQ. This CDR3 has 12 amino acids. The ends were cut back, 0 bases at V and 8 bases at J, with 6 bases in the middle. CDR3 amino acids: CASSLASDEQFF. The CDR3 DNA reads as TGCGCCAGCAGCTTGGCAAGTGATGAGCAGTTCTTC. Full variable domain (missing parts from reference TRBV5-1 and TRBJ2-1): KAGVTQTPRYLIKTRGQQVTLSCSPISGHRSVSWYQQTPGQGLQFLFEYFSETQRNKGNFPGRFSGRQFSNSRSEMNVSTLELGDSALYLCASSLASDEQFFGPGTRLTVL.

The chain has TRBV6-5 and TRBJ1-1; 8 bases align to TRBD1. Germline V CDR1 and CDR2: MNHEY, SVGAGI. Losses at the gene ends were 6 bases for V and 2 bases for J; bases not matched to a gene: 2. CDR3 size: 13 residues. Here the CDR3 DNA reads TGTGCCAGCAGGGGGACAGGCAACACTGAAGCTTTCTTT. Translating it yields CASRGTGNTEAFF.

J is TRBJ1-2 and V is TRBV12-5; perhaps TRBD1 as D (6 bases). Germline assignment: CDR1 LGHNT and CDR2 FRNRAP. CDR3 length: 14 amino acids. Between the trimmed V and J ends, which lost 5 bases and 8 bases, there was a span of 18 bases. The chain's CDR3 is CASGGTGGAGGYTF. The CDR3, as DNA: TGTGCTAGTGGTGGGACCGGGGGCGCGGGAGGCTACACCTTC.

This chain connects TRBV27 to TRBJ1-1; D is unclear. CDR3 size: 14 residues. The germline CDR1 and CDR2 sequences are MNHEY and SMNVEV (reference sequence). Trimming removed 2 bases at V and 1 base at J, with 8 bases between. DNA for the CDR3: TGTGCCAGCAGTTTAGGGGTGGGGAACACTGAAGCTTTCTTT. It translates to CASSLGVGNTEAFF.

The chain links TRBV2 to TRBJ1-5, with 10 bases fitting TRBD1. V trimming: 1 base; J trimming: 5 bases; junction bases outside the gene matches: 2. The V gene's germline CDR1 is SNHLY and CDR2 FYNNEI. The CDR3 is 15 amino acids. CDR3 loop: CASSEGQGADQPQHF. The CDR3 coding sequence is TGTGCCAGCAGTGAAGGACAGGGGGCCGATCAGCCCCAGCATTTT.

Relative to its sample, this clone is medium-sized. The gene calls are TRBV11-1 and TRBJ2-2; D possibly corresponds to TRBD1 (6 bases). The V gene's germline CDR1 is SGHAT and CDR2 FQDESV (reference sequence). This CDR3 is 17 amino acids long. V shed 0 bases and J shed 1 base, with 12 bases lying between them. The DNA for the CDR3 is TGTGCCAGCAGCTTAGCAAGAGGGGGTGTGAACACCGGGGAGCTGTTTTTT. Its translation: CASSLARGGVNTGELFF.